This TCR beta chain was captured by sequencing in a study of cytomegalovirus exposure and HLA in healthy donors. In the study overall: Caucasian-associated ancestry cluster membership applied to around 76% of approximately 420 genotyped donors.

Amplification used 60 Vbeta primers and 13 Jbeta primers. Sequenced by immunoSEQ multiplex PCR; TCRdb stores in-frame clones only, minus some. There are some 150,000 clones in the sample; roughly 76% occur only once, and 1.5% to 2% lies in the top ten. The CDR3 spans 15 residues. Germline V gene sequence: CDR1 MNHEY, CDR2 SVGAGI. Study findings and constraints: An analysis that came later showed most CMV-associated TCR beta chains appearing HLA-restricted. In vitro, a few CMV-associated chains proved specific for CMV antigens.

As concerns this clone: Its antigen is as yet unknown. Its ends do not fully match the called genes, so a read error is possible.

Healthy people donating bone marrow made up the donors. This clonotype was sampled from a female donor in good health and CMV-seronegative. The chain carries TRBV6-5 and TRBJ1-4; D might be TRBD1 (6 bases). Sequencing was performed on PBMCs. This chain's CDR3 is CASRTRTEGNEELFF. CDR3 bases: TGTGCCAGCAGAACTAGGACAGAGGGGAATGAAGAACTGTTTTTT.